This T cell receptor beta chain was observed in a study of blood T cells in healthy people across ages. Note on this clonotype: One base away lies a much larger clone, so this may be a sequencing read error.

The authors ran a second PCR of about 6 to 12 cycles using a sample-barcoded 5' primer and a J-beta primer mix. TCRdb independently ran MiXCR on the 5' RACE reads; one entry per CDR3 protein. The sample yields roughly 680,000 distinct CDR3 sequences, more than 45% seen once. The CDR3 totals 16 residues. The V and J ends lost 4 bases and 3 bases respectively, with 15 bases between them. The germline gives CDR1 MNHEY, CDR2 SVGAGI. The sequence came from a woman aged 80 or over in good health. This chain joins TRBV6-5 and TRBJ2-2; possible D gene TRBD1, 6 bases. What was sequenced was blood. CDR3 DNA sequence: TGTGCCAGCAGTTCCCTAGGGGGAGCGGACACCGGGGAGCTGTTTTTT. Translating it yields CASSSLGGADTGELFF.